This T cell receptor beta chain emerged from a study of T-cell memory formation after mild COVID-19. Study information: Across donors, TCR clusters were largely donor specific.

5'RACE, which relied on constant-segment primers, yielded TCR alpha and TCR beta cDNA libraries carrying sample barcodes and UMIs. TCRdb reanalysed the 5' RACE reads using MiXCR and keeps one entry per CDR3 protein. The sample carries under 350,000 distinct CDR3 sequences, roughly 17% recorded once. Study-wide findings and caveats: Pre-infection memory harbored some responding clones, suggesting cross-reactive memory joined. Day 15 to 85 contractors were CD4/CD8 balanced; later expanders leaned CD4+.

As regards this clonotype: Antigen unknown.

Germline values: CDR1 LNHDA, CDR2 SQIVND (reference sequence). This CDR3 region has 8 residues. The source material was PBMCs or a T cell subset sorted from them (not recorded which). This sequence was found in a man younger than 35 who had mild COVID-19 (a few samples of this study predate the infection). Cell type and time point are not known. The J gene is TRBJ2-3, the V gene TRBV19; TRBD1 is a possible D gene (5 bases). The CDR3 DNA reads as TGTGGGGGCGCCGGGCAGTATTTT. Encoded protein: CGGAGQYF.